A selection of T cell receptor beta chains follows, all from one sample in a study of blood T cell repertoires in COVID-19. Some clones are missing from TCRdb's copy, which holds only in-frame ones; the method was immunoSEQ multiplex PCR. The sample consists of some 200,000 clones, around 86% of them appearing once. The sequencing input was PBMCs or T cells enriched from blood (not recorded which). All receptors come from a woman aged 50 to 60 with acute COVID-19. The CDR3 runs from the conserved cysteine through the conserved F or W. Each record gives: clone size, V gene, CDR3 length, D gene, J gene, CDR3 DNA, CDR3 protein. The D gene is left open where the match is weak. Rows give clone size only sometimes, using once, few, many, or a class for an expanded clone.

clone_size: NA; v_call: TRBV5-1; cdr3_length: 13; d_call: NA; j_call: TRBJ2-5; cdr3_nt: TGCGCCAGCAGCTTAACCGGGGTCGAGACCCAGTACTTC; cdr3_aa: CASSLTGVETQYF
clone_size: NA; v_call: TRBV19; cdr3_length: 13; d_call: TRBD2; j_call: TRBJ2-7; cdr3_nt: TGTGCCACCCAAGCGGGAGGGCCGTACGAGCAGTACTTC; cdr3_aa: CATQAGGPYEQYF
clone_size: NA; v_call: TRBV28; cdr3_length: 15; d_call: NA; j_call: TRBJ1-5; cdr3_nt: TGTGCCAGCAGTTTATTGGGGGACACCGATCAGCCCCAGCATTTT; cdr3_aa: CASSLLGDTDQPQHF
clone_size: NA; v_call: TRBV25-1; cdr3_length: 13; d_call: NA; j_call: TRBJ1-1; cdr3_nt: TGTGCCAGTCCGACGGGTTATTACACTGAAGCTTTCTTT; cdr3_aa: CASPTGYYTEAFF
clone_size: few; v_call: TRBV19; cdr3_length: 16; d_call: NA; j_call: TRBJ2-2; cdr3_nt: TGTGCCAGTAGTAGATTTGGGAAGGGGTACACCGGGGAGCTGTTTTTT; cdr3_aa: CASSRFGKGYTGELFF
clone_size: NA; v_call: TRBV7-9; cdr3_length: 16; d_call: TRBD1; j_call: TRBJ1-4; cdr3_nt: TGTGCCAGCAGCTTACTCGGGACAGGGATTAATGAAAAACTGTTTTTT; cdr3_aa: CASSLLGTGINEKLFF
clone_size: NA; v_call: TRBV7-2; cdr3_length: 17; d_call: NA; j_call: TRBJ2-1; cdr3_nt: TGTGCCAGCAGCTTATTAGGAGCGGCAGGAGGGTACAATGAGCAGTTCTTC; cdr3_aa: CASSLLGAAGGYNEQFF
clone_size: NA; v_call: TRBV28; cdr3_length: 14; d_call: TRBD2; j_call: TRBJ2-3; cdr3_nt: TGTGCCAGCAGACCCGGGACTAGCGGAGATACGCAGTATTTT; cdr3_aa: CASRPGTSGDTQYF
clone_size: few; v_call: TRBV30; cdr3_length: 14; d_call: NA; j_call: TRBJ2-7; cdr3_nt: TGTGCCTGGAGCTGGTCGGGGGTAGTCTACGAGCAGTACTTC; cdr3_aa: CAWSWSGVVYEQYF
clone_size: NA; v_call: TRBV7-2; cdr3_length: 14; d_call: TRBD2; j_call: TRBJ2-5; cdr3_nt: TGTGCCAGCAGTCTGGGCGGGGGGGGAGAGACCCAGTACTTC; cdr3_aa: CASSLGGGGETQYF
clone_size: NA; v_call: TRBV7-2; cdr3_length: 15; d_call: NA; j_call: TRBJ2-4; cdr3_nt: TGTGCCAGCAGCTTATCTCAGGCAGCCAAAAACATTCAGTACTTC; cdr3_aa: CASSLSQAAKNIQYF
clone_size: once; v_call: TRBV19; cdr3_length: 14; d_call: TRBD1; j_call: TRBJ2-7; cdr3_nt: TGTGCCAGTAGCCCGGGACAGGGGCCCTACGAGCAGTACTTC; cdr3_aa: CASSPGQGPYEQYF
clone_size: NA; v_call: TRBV4-3; cdr3_length: 20; d_call: TRBD2; j_call: TRBJ2-3; cdr3_nt: TGCGCCAGCAGCCAAGAGGATAATACTAGCGGGGGGAAATTCACAGATACGCAGTATTTT; cdr3_aa: CASSQEDNTSGGKFTDTQYF
clone_size: NA; v_call: TRBV7-9; cdr3_length: 19; d_call: TRBD2; j_call: TRBJ2-1; cdr3_nt: TGTGCCAGCAGCTCACCTGATTCTAGCGGGGGGATCTCCTACAATGAGCAGTTCTTC; cdr3_aa: CASSSPDSSGGISYNEQFF
clone_size: NA; v_call: TRBV29-1; cdr3_length: 16; d_call: TRBD1; j_call: TRBJ2-3; cdr3_nt: TGCAGCGTTGAAAGCGTGCGACAGGGGGGCACAGATACGCAGTATTTT; cdr3_aa: CSVESVRQGGTDTQYF
clone_size: NA; v_call: TRBV28; cdr3_length: 15; d_call: TRBD1; j_call: TRBJ2-5; cdr3_nt: TGTGCCAGCAGTGACCGACAGGGGGCGTGGGAGACCCAGTACTTC; cdr3_aa: CASSDRQGAWETQYF
clone_size: few; v_call: TRBV27; cdr3_length: 12; d_call: NA; j_call: TRBJ1-5; cdr3_nt: TGTGCCAGCAGTTTTCACAATCAGCCCCAGCATTTT; cdr3_aa: CASSFHNQPQHF
clone_size: NA; v_call: TRBV7-2; cdr3_length: 19; d_call: NA; j_call: TRBJ2-6; cdr3_nt: TGTGCCAGCAGCTTAAGGGTTCCGGGGATGTCGGCTGGGGCCAACGTCCTGACTTTC; cdr3_aa: CASSLRVPGMSAGANVLTF
clone_size: NA; v_call: TRBV5-1; cdr3_length: 13; d_call: NA; j_call: TRBJ2-1; cdr3_nt: TGCGCCAGCAGCTTGAACAGTAACAATGAGCAGTTCTTC; cdr3_aa: CASSLNSNNEQFF
clone_size: once; v_call: TRBV29-1; cdr3_length: 13; d_call: NA; j_call: TRBJ1-5; cdr3_nt: TGCAGCGTTGAAATCAGTAGCAATCAGCCCCAGCATTTT; cdr3_aa: CSVEISSNQPQHF
clone_size: NA; v_call: TRBV5-1; cdr3_length: 15; d_call: TRBD1; j_call: TRBJ2-7; cdr3_nt: TGCGCCAGCAGCTTGGGGACAGGAGACCTCTACGAGCAGTACTTC; cdr3_aa: CASSLGTGDLYEQYF
clone_size: NA; v_call: TRBV15; cdr3_length: 17; d_call: TRBD1; j_call: TRBJ2-3; cdr3_nt: TGTGCCACCAGCAGAGTAGGGACAGGGGGTTTTGCAGATACGCAGTATTTT; cdr3_aa: CATSRVGTGGFADTQYF
clone_size: medium-sized; v_call: TRBV18; cdr3_length: 14; d_call: TRBD2; j_call: TRBJ2-5; cdr3_nt: TGTGCCAGCTCCCGTGTAGCGGGAGGAGAGACCCAGTACTTC; cdr3_aa: CASSRVAGGETQYF
clone_size: few; v_call: TRBV4-3; cdr3_length: 14; d_call: NA; j_call: TRBJ1-3; cdr3_nt: TGCGCCAGCAGCCAAGTTCTGAGTGGAAACACCATATATTTT; cdr3_aa: CASSQVLSGNTIYF
clone_size: NA; v_call: TRBV3-1/TRBV3-2; cdr3_length: 15; d_call: NA; j_call: TRBJ2-3; cdr3_nt: TGTGCCAGCAGCCAAGTTAGGGGGCCCGGGGGTACGCAGTATTTT; cdr3_aa: CASSQVRGPGGTQYF
clone_size: NA; v_call: TRBV18; cdr3_length: 15; d_call: TRBD1; j_call: TRBJ2-7; cdr3_nt: TGTGCCAGCTCAGCCGGGGGACAGGGGACCTACGAGCAGTACTTC; cdr3_aa: CASSAGGQGTYEQYF
clone_size: NA; v_call: TRBV11-2; cdr3_length: 15; d_call: TRBD2; j_call: TRBJ2-5; cdr3_nt: TGTGCCAGCAGCTACCTGGGACTAGACCAAGAGACCCAGTACTTC; cdr3_aa: CASSYLGLDQETQYF
clone_size: NA; v_call: TRBV27; cdr3_length: 15; d_call: TRBD1; j_call: TRBJ1-5; cdr3_nt: TGTGCCAGCAGAATACAGGGGGCTGGCAATCAGCCCCAGCATTTT; cdr3_aa: CASRIQGAGNQPQHF
clone_size: NA; v_call: TRBV28; cdr3_length: 15; d_call: TRBD1; j_call: TRBJ2-2; cdr3_nt: TGTGCCAGCAAAACGGGACAGACGAACACCGGGGAGCTGTTTTTT; cdr3_aa: CASKTGQTNTGELFF
clone_size: NA; v_call: TRBV6-5; cdr3_length: 13; d_call: NA; j_call: TRBJ1-2; cdr3_nt: TGTGCCAGCAGTTTTACAGTTCACTATGGCTACACCTTC; cdr3_aa: CASSFTVHYGYTF
clone_size: NA; v_call: TRBV19; cdr3_length: 18; d_call: TRBD2; j_call: TRBJ2-5; cdr3_nt: TGTGCCAGTAGTATTTCAGGGCCCGGGAGGGGTGGGCAAGAGACCCAGTACTTC; cdr3_aa: CASSISGPGRGGQETQYF
clone_size: NA; v_call: TRBV27; cdr3_length: 16; d_call: TRBD1; j_call: TRBJ2-1; cdr3_nt: TGTGCCAGCAGTTCCAGGACAGGGGGATACATCAATGAGCAGTTCTTC; cdr3_aa: CASSSRTGGYINEQFF
clone_size: NA; v_call: TRBV7-2; cdr3_length: 14; d_call: NA; j_call: TRBJ1-1; cdr3_nt: TGTGCCAGCAGCCCGGGACACGCGAACACTGAAGCTTTCTTT; cdr3_aa: CASSPGHANTEAFF
clone_size: once; v_call: TRBV9; cdr3_length: 15; d_call: NA; j_call: TRBJ2-2; cdr3_nt: TGTGCCAGCAGCGCGCAGGGCCGGAACACCGGGGAGCTGTTTTTT; cdr3_aa: CASSAQGRNTGELFF
clone_size: NA; v_call: TRBV7-9; cdr3_length: 14; d_call: NA; j_call: TRBJ1-5; cdr3_nt: TGTGCCAGCAGCTTAGAGTTTTCGGATCAGCCCCAGCATTTT; cdr3_aa: CASSLEFSDQPQHF
clone_size: few; v_call: TRBV5-1; cdr3_length: 15; d_call: TRBD2; j_call: TRBJ2-7; cdr3_nt: TGCGCCAGCAGCTTGGCCGGCGGGGGGAACTACGAGCAGTACTTC; cdr3_aa: CASSLAGGGNYEQYF
clone_size: NA; v_call: TRBV6-5; cdr3_length: 14; d_call: TRBD1; j_call: TRBJ2-7; cdr3_nt: TGTGCCAGCAGTAGGGGACAGGGGCCTCACGAGCAGTACTTC; cdr3_aa: CASSRGQGPHEQYF
clone_size: NA; v_call: TRBV19; cdr3_length: 12; d_call: NA; j_call: TRBJ1-5; cdr3_nt: TGTGCCAGTCGAGTATACAATCAGCCCCAGCATTTT; cdr3_aa: CASRVYNQPQHF
clone_size: NA; v_call: TRBV6-2/TRBV6-3; cdr3_length: 14; d_call: TRBD1; j_call: TRBJ2-5; cdr3_nt: TGTGCCAGCAGTTACTCGGGGACAGTCTATCCCCAGTACTTC; cdr3_aa: CASSYSGTVYPQYF
clone_size: NA; v_call: TRBV4-1; cdr3_length: 15; d_call: NA; j_call: TRBJ1-1; cdr3_nt: TGCGCCAGCAGCCAAGAGGGGGGGCGAGACACTGAAGCTTTCTTT; cdr3_aa: CASSQEGGRDTEAFF
clone_size: NA; v_call: TRBV7-2; cdr3_length: 16; d_call: TRBD1; j_call: TRBJ1-3; cdr3_nt: TGTGCCAGCAGCTTAGTTCAGGGGGCGCATGGAAACACCATATATTTT; cdr3_aa: CASSLVQGAHGNTIYF
clone_size: NA; v_call: TRBV6-1; cdr3_length: 14; d_call: NA; j_call: TRBJ1-1; cdr3_nt: TGTGCCAGCAGTGAATGGGGGGAAAACACTGAAGCTTTCTTT; cdr3_aa: CASSEWGENTEAFF
clone_size: NA; v_call: TRBV28; cdr3_length: 15; d_call: TRBD1; j_call: TRBJ1-2; cdr3_nt: TGTGCCAGCAGTCTAGGGGACAGGAAAAACTATGGCTACACCTTC; cdr3_aa: CASSLGDRKNYGYTF
clone_size: NA; v_call: TRBV28; cdr3_length: 16; d_call: TRBD1; j_call: TRBJ1-3; cdr3_nt: TGTGCCAGCAGTTTAGAGACAGGGTCCTCTGGAAACACCATATATTTT; cdr3_aa: CASSLETGSSGNTIYF
clone_size: NA; v_call: TRBV19; cdr3_length: 15; d_call: TRBD2; j_call: TRBJ2-1; cdr3_nt: TGTGCCAGTAGTATTCGGCGGGGGGCCCTGGATGAGCAGTTCTTC; cdr3_aa: CASSIRRGALDEQFF
clone_size: NA; v_call: TRBV3-1/TRBV3-2; cdr3_length: 12; d_call: NA; j_call: TRBJ1-5; cdr3_nt: TGTGCCAGCAGCCTCGGCAATCAGCCCCAGCATTTT; cdr3_aa: CASSLGNQPQHF
clone_size: NA; v_call: TRBV18; cdr3_length: 13; d_call: NA; j_call: TRBJ2-7; cdr3_nt: TGTGCCAGCTCACCACCGTTAGAATACGAGCAGTACTTC; cdr3_aa: CASSPPLEYEQYF
clone_size: once; v_call: TRBV5-6; cdr3_length: 17; d_call: NA; j_call: TRBJ2-3; cdr3_nt: TGTGCCAGCAGCCACACCTCGCGAGGTCTAAACACAGATACGCAGTATTTT; cdr3_aa: CASSHTSRGLNTDTQYF
clone_size: NA; v_call: TRBV28; cdr3_length: 13; d_call: NA; j_call: TRBJ2-7; cdr3_nt: TGTGCCAGCAGCCCTGGCGGGACTGTCGAGCAGTACTTC; cdr3_aa: CASSPGGTVEQYF
clone_size: NA; v_call: TRBV29-1; cdr3_length: 15; d_call: TRBD1; j_call: TRBJ1-2; cdr3_nt: TGCAGCGTTGAAACAGCACAGGGGTCAATCCATGGCTACACCTTC; cdr3_aa: CSVETAQGSIHGYTF
clone_size: once; v_call: TRBV6-2/TRBV6-3; cdr3_length: 16; d_call: NA; j_call: TRBJ1-5; cdr3_nt: TGTGCCAGCAGCGGACAGTATTACGTCGGCAATCAGCCCCAGCATTTT; cdr3_aa: CASSGQYYVGNQPQHF
clone_size: once; v_call: TRBV5-1; cdr3_length: 14; d_call: TRBD1; j_call: TRBJ1-1; cdr3_nt: TGCGCCAGCAGCTGGACAGGGTCCAACACTGAAGCTTTCTTT; cdr3_aa: CASSWTGSNTEAFF
clone_size: NA; v_call: TRBV21-1; cdr3_length: 15; d_call: NA; j_call: TRBJ1-5; cdr3_nt: TGTGCCAGCAGCAAGTCCAGGGGGGGCAATCAGCCCCAGCATTTT; cdr3_aa: CASSKSRGGNQPQHF
clone_size: NA; v_call: TRBV28; cdr3_length: 16; d_call: TRBD1; j_call: TRBJ1-5; cdr3_nt: TGTGCCAGCAGTTTATACAGGGGTTCGTATGGACAGCCCCAGCATTTT; cdr3_aa: CASSLYRGSYGQPQHF
clone_size: NA; v_call: TRBV3-1/TRBV3-2; cdr3_length: 13; d_call: NA; j_call: TRBJ1-5; cdr3_nt: TGTGCCAGCAGCCACCGTAGCAATCAGCCCCAGCATTTT; cdr3_aa: CASSHRSNQPQHF
clone_size: few; v_call: TRBV19; cdr3_length: 15; d_call: NA; j_call: TRBJ1-5; cdr3_nt: TGTGCCAGTAGTATAGTCGCCGGGGGCAATCAGCCCCAGCATTTT; cdr3_aa: CASSIVAGGNQPQHF
clone_size: NA; v_call: TRBV7-2; cdr3_length: 16; d_call: TRBD2; j_call: TRBJ2-1; cdr3_nt: TGTGCCAGCAGCTCACTAGCGGGAAATTCCTACAATGAGCAGTTCTTC; cdr3_aa: CASSSLAGNSYNEQFF
clone_size: NA; v_call: TRBV7-2; cdr3_length: 15; d_call: NA; j_call: TRBJ2-4; cdr3_nt: TGTGCCAGCAGCTTAGATCTAAAACCCAGCGACATTCAGTACTTC; cdr3_aa: CASSLDLKPSDIQYF
clone_size: once; v_call: TRBV18; cdr3_length: 17; d_call: NA; j_call: TRBJ2-5; cdr3_nt: TGTGCCAGCTCACCCGAAACGGGACAGCCGGGAGGGGAGACCCAGTACTTC; cdr3_aa: CASSPETGQPGGETQYF
clone_size: NA; v_call: TRBV6-5; cdr3_length: 12; d_call: TRBD1; j_call: TRBJ2-5; cdr3_nt: TGTGCCAGCAGGGACAGGGGAGAGACCCAGTACTTC; cdr3_aa: CASRDRGETQYF